This T cell receptor beta chain derives from a study of breast tumors, draining lymph nodes, adjacent tissues. Study-wide findings and caveats: Compared with basal-like, luminal-like tumors shared significantly more repertoire with nontumor tissue. Tumor repertoires ranked between lymph nodes and nontumor tissue in diversity, with V and J gene preferences. Data only fit, rather than demonstrated, lymph node origin of most tumor T cells.

There are many counts of this clonotype. What it binds is not known. TCRdb reprocessed the multiplex PCR reads via MiXCR and lists one record per CDR3 protein. The sample holds some 250,000 distinct CDR3 sequences, around 35% seen once. The CDR3 totals 14 residues. The V gene lost 0 bases and the J gene lost 11 bases, with 11 bases spanning the gap. The germline gives CDR1 MNHEY, CDR2 SVGEGT. Breast cancer patients provided tissue from their axillary draining lymph nodes. The TCR sequence derives from a female donor with breast cancer. Some clones in this sample may be carry-over from other donors' samples. Sequencing was carried out using axillary lymph node tissue. The chain joins TRBV6-2 or TRBV6-3 to TRBJ1-6; a weak D match, TRBD1 (5 bases). In DNA, the CDR3 is TGTGCCAGCAGTTACTCGGGGAGGGGAGCACCCCTCCACTTT. Encoded protein: CASSYSGRGAPLHF.